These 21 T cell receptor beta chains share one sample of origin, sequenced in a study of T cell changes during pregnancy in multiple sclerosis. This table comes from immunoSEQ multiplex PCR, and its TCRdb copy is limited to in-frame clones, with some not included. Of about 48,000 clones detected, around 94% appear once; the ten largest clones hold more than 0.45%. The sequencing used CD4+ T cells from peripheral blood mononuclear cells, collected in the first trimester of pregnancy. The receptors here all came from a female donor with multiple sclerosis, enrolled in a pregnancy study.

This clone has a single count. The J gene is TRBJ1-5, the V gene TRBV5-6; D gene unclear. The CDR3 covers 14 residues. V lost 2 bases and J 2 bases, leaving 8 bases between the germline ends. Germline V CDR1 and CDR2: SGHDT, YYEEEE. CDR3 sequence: CASSFGAGNQPQHF. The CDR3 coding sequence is TGTGCCAGCAGCTTCGGCGCGGGCAATCAGCCCCAGCATTTT.

The CDR3 here is CASTHGTRTTDTQYF. In DNA, the CDR3 is TGTGCCAGCACTCATGGGACTAGAACCACAGATACGCAGTATTTT. The rearrangement links TRBV28 to TRBJ2-3, with 8 bases identical to TRBD2. The CDR3 has 15 amino acids. Germline V lookup: CDR1 MDHEN, CDR2 SYDVKM. After removal of 7 bases from V and 2 bases from J, the junction contained 8 bases not matched to a gene.

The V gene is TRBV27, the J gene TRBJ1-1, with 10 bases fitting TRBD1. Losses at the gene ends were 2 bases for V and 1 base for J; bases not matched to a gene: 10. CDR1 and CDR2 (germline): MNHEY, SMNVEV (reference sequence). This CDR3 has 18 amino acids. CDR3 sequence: CASSLKGQGTLQNTEAFF. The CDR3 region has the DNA TGTGCCAGCAGTTTAAAGGGACAGGGGACCCTTCAGAACACTGAAGCTTTCTTT.

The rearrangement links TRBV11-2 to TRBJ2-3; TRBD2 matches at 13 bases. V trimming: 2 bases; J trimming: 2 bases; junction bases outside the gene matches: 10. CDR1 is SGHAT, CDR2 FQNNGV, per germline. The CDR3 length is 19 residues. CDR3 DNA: TGTGCCAGCAGCTTAAGTGCTCGGGGACTAGCGGGGATCACAGATACGCAGTATTTT. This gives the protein CASSLSARGLAGITDTQYF.

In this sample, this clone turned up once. In DNA form, the CDR3 reads TGTGCCAGCAGTTTACAGGGGGCGTACAATGAGCAGTTCTTC. This codes for CASSLQGAYNEQFF. This chain connects TRBV28 to TRBJ2-1; 8 bases agree with TRBD1. The germline CDR1 and CDR2 sequences are MDHEN and SYDVKM. V lost 2 bases to trimming and J lost 4 bases; unmatched junction nucleotides: 1. This CDR3 comprises 14 residues.

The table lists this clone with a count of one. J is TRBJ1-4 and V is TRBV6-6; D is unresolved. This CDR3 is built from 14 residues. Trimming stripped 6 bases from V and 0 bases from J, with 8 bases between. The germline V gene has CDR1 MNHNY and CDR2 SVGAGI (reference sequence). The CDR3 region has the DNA TGTGCCAGCAGCGACGGAGCAACTAATGAAAAACTGTTTTTT. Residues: CASSDGATNEKLFF.

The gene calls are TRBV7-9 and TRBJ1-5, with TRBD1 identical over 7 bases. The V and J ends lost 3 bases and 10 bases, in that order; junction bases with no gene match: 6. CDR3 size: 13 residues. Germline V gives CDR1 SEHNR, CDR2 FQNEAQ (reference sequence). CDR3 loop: CASSLGQWDPQHF. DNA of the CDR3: TGTGCCAGCAGCTTGGGACAGTGGGATCCCCAGCATTTT.

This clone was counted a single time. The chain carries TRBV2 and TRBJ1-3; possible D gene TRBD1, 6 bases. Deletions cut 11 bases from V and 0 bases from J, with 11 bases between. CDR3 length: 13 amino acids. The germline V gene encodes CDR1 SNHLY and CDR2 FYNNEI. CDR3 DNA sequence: TGTGCCGGACAGACCTTCTCTGGAAACACCATATATTTT. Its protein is CAGQTFSGNTIYF.

CDR3 sequence: CACRGTAYNEQFF. CDR3 DNA sequence: TGTGCCTGTCGGGGGACAGCTTACAATGAGCAGTTCTTC. The chain is built from TRBV30 and TRBJ2-1; weak D call: TRBD1 (7 bases). The CDR3 length is 13 residues. The V and J ends lost 6 bases and 4 bases respectively, with 13 bases between them. In germline, CDR1 is GTSNPN, CDR2 SVGIG (reference sequence).

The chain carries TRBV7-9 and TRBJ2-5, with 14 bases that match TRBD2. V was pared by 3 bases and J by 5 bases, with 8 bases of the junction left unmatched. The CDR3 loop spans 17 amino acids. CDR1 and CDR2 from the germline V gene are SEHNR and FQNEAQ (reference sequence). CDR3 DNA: TGTGCCAGCAGCTTCGGACTAGCGGGGGGAGTGGGGGAGACCCAGTACTTC. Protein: CASSFGLAGGVGETQYF.

The chain's CDR3 is CASSPDRVRMNTEAFF. CDR3 DNA sequence: TGTGCCAGCAGCCCCGACAGGGTTCGGATGAACACTGAAGCTTTCTTT. This chain uses TRBV7-8 with TRBJ1-1; 7 bases agree with TRBD1. The length of the CDR3 is 16 residues. Trimming at V came to 5 bases and at J to 0 bases, leaving 9 bases not matched to a gene. Germline CDR1 SGHVS, CDR2 FQNEAQ.

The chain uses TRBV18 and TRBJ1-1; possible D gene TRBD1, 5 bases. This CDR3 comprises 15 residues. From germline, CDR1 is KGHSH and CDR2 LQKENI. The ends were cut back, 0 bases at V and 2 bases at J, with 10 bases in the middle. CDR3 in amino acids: CASSPPNRLNTEAFF. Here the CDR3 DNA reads TGTGCCAGCTCACCACCGAACAGGCTCAACACTGAAGCTTTCTTT.

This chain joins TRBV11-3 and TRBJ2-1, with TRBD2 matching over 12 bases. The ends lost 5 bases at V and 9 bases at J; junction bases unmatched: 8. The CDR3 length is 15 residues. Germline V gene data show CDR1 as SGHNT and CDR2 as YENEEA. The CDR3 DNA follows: TGTGCCAGCAGCCCTAGCGGGGGGGCTCGGGGTGAGCAGTTCTTC. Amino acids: CASSPSGGARGEQFF.

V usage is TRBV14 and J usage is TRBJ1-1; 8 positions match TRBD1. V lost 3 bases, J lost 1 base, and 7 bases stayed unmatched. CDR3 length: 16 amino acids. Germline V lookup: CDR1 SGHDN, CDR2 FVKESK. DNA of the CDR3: TGTGCCAGCAGCCACGGACAGGGCAGGGGGAACACTGAAGCTTTCTTT. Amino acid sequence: CASSHGQGRGNTEAFF.

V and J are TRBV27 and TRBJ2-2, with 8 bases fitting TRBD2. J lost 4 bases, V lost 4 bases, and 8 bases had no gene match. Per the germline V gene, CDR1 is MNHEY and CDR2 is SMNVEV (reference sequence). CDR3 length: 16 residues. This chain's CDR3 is CASSSALGRVTGELFF. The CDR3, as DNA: TGTGCCAGCAGTTCAGCCCTCGGGAGGGTCACCGGGGAGCTGTTTTTT.

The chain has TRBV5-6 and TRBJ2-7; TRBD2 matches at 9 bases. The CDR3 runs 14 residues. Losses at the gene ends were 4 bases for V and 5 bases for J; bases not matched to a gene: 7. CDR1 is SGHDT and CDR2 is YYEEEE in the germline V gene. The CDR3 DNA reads TGTGCCAGCAGCCCGCTAGCGGGGAACCACGAGCAGTACTTC. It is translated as CASSPLAGNHEQYF. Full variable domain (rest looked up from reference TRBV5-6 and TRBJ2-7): DAGVTQSPTHLIKTRGQQVTLRCSPKSGHDTVSWYQQALGQGPQFIFQYYEEEERQRGNFPDRFSGHQFPNYSSELNVNALLLGDSALYLCASSPLAGNHEQYFGPGTRLTVT.

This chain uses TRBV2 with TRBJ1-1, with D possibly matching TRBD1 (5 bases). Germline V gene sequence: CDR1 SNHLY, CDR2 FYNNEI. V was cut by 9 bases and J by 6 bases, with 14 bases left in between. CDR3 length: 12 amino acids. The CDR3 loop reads CARRGTGAEAFF. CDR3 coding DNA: TGTGCCAGACGTGGGACGGGGGCTGAAGCTTTCTTT.

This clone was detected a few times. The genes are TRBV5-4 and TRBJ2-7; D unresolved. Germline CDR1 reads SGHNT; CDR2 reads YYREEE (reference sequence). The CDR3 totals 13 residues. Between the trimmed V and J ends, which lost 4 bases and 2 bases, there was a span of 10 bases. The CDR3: CASSVPGAYEQYF. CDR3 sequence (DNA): TGTGCCAGCAGCGTCCCAGGCGCCTACGAGCAGTACTTC. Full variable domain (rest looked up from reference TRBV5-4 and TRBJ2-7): ETGVTQSPTHLIKTRGQQVTLRCSSQSGHNTVSWYQQALGQGPQFIFQYYREEENGRGNFPPRFSGLQFPNYSSELNVNALELDDSALYLCASSVPGAYEQYFGPGTRLTVT.

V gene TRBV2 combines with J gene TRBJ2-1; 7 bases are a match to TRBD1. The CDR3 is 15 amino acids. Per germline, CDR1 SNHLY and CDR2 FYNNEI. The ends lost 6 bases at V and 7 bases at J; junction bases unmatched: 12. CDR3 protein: CASRGTGADGNEQFF. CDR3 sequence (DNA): TGTGCCAGCAGAGGTACAGGGGCGGACGGGAATGAGCAGTTCTTC.

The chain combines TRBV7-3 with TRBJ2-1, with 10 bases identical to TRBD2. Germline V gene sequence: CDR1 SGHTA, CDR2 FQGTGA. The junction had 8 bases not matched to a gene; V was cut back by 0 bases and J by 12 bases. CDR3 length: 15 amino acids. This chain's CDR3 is CASSLTPTSGRGQFF. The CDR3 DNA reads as TGTGCCAGCAGCTTAACGCCGACTAGCGGGCGGGGGCAGTTCTTC.

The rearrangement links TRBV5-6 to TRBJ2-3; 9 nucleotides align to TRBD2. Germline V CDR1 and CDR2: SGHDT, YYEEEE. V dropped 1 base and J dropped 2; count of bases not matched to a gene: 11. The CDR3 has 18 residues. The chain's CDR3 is CASSLIGSAGGITDTQYF. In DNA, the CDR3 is TGTGCCAGCAGCTTGATCGGTTCCGCGGGGGGGATCACAGATACGCAGTATTTT. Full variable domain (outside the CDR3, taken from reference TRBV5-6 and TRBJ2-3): DAGVTQSPTHLIKTRGQQVTLRCSPKSGHDTVSWYQQALGQGPQFIFQYYEEEERQRGNFPDRFSGHQFPNYSSELNVNALLLGDSALYLCASSLIGSAGGITDTQYFGPGTRLTVL.